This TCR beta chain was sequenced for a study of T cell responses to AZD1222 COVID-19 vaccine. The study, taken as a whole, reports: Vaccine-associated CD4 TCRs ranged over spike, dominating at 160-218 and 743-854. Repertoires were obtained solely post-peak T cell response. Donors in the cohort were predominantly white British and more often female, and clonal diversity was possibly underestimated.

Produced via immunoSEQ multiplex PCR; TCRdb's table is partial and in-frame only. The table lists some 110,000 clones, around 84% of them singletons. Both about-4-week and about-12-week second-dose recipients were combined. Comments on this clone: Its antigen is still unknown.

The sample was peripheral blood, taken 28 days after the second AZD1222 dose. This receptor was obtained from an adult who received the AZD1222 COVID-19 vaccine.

Here the CDR3 reads CASSLGDPGELFF. In DNA, the CDR3 is TGTGCCAGCAGCCTAGGGGACCCCGGGGAGCTGTTTTTT. The V call is TRBV11-2, the J call TRBJ2-2; D assignment may be TRBD1 or TRBD2 (5 bases each). The CDR3 is 13 residues long. Trimming shortened V by 5 bases and J by 6 bases, and 10 bases separated the two germline ends. The V gene's germline CDR1 is SGHAT and CDR2 FQNNGV.